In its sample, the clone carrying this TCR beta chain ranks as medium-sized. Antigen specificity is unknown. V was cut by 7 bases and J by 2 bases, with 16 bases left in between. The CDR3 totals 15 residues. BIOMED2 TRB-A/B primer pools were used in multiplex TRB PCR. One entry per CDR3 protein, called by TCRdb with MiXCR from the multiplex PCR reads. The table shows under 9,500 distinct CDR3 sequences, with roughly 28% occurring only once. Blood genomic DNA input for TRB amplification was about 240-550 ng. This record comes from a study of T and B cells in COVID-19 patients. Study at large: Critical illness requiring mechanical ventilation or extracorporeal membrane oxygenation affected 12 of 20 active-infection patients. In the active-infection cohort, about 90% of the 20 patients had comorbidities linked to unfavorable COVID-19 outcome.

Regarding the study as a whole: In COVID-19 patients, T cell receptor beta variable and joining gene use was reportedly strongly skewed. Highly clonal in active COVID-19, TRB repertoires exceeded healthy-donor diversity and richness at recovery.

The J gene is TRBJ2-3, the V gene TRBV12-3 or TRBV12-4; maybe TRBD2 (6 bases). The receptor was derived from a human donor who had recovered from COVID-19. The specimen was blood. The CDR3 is CASTLNGGNTDTQYF. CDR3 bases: TGTGCCAGCACTCTGAATGGGGGGAACACAGATACGCAGTATTTT.